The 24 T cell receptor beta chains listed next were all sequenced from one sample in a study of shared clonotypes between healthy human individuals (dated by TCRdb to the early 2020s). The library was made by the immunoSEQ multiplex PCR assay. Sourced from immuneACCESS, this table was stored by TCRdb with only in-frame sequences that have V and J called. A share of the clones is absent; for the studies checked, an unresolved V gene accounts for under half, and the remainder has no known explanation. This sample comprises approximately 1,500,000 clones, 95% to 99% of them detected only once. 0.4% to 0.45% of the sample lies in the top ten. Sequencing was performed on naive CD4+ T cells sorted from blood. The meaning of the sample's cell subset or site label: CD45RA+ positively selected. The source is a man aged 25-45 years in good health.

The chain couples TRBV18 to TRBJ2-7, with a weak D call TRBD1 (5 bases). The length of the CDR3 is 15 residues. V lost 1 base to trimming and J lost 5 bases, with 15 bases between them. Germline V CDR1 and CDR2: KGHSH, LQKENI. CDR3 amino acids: CASSPRAGRFDEQYF. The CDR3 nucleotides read TGTGCCAGCTCACCACGTGCAGGGCGGTTTGACGAGCAGTACTTC.

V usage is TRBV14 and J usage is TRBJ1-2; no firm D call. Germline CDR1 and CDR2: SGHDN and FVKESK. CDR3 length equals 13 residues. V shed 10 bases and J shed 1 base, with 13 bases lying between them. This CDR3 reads CATSRGNNYGYTF. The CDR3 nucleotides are TGTGCCACCTCCAGAGGGAATAACTATGGCTACACCTTC.

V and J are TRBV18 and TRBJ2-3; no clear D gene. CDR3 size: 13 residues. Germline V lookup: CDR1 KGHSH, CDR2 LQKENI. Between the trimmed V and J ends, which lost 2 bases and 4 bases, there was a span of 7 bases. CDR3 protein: CASSPSSADTQYF. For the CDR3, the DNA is TGTGCCAGCTCACCAAGTTCAGCAGATACGCAGTATTTT.

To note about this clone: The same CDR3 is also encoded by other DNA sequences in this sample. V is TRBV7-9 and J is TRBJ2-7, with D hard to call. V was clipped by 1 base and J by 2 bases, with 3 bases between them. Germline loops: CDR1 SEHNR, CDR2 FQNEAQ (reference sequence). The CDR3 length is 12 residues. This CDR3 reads CASSLGAYEQYF. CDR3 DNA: TGTGCCAGCAGCTTAGGGGCCTACGAGCAGTACTTC. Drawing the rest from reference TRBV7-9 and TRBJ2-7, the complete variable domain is DTGVSQNPRHKITKRGQNVTFRCDPISEHNRLYWYRQTLGQGPEFLTYFQNEAQLEKSRLLSDRFSAERPKGSFSTLEIQRTEQGDSAMYLCASSLGAYEQYFGPGTRLTVT.

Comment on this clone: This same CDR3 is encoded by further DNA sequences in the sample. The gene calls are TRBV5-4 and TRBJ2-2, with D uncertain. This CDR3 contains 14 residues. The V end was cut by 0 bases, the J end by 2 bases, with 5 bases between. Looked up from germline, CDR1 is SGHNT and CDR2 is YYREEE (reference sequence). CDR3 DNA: TGTGCCAGCAGCTTGGATCCAAACACCGGGGAGCTGTTTTTT. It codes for CASSLDPNTGELFF.

Here the CDR3 DNA reads TGTGCCACCAGCAGAGACAGGGGTCGGGATGGCTACACCTTC. This sequence encodes CATSRDRGRDGYTF. The V and J genes are TRBV15 and TRBJ1-2, with D perhaps matching TRBD1 (6 bases). Trimming left V 0 bases short and J 6 bases short, with 11 bases between. The CDR3 is 14 residues long. Germline V gives CDR1 LNHNV, CDR2 YYDKDF (reference sequence).

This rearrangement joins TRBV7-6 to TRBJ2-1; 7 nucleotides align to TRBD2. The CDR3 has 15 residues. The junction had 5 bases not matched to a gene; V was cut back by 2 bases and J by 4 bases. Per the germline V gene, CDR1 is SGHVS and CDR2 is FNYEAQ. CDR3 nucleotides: TGTGCCAGCAGCTTAAGAGCGGGGTTATACAATGAGCAGTTCTTC. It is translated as CASSLRAGLYNEQFF.

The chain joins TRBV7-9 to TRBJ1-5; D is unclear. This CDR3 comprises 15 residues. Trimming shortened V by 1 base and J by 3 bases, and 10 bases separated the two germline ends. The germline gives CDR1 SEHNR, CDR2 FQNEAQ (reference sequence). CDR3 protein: CASSLGWNPNQPQHF. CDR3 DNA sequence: TGTGCCAGCAGCTTAGGATGGAATCCCAATCAGCCCCAGCATTTT.

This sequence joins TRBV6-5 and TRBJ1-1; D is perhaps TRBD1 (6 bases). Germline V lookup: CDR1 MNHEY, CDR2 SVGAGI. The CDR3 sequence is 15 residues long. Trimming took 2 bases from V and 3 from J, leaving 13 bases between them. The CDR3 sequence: CASSYLPPGDTEAFF. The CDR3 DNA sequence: TGTGCCAGCAGTTACCTTCCTCCAGGGGACACTGAAGCTTTCTTT.

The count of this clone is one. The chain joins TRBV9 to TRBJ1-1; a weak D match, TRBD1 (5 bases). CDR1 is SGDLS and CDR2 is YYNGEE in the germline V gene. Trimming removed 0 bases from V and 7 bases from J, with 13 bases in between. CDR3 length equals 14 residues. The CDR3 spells CASSVAQGQGEAFF. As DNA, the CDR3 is TGTGCCAGCAGCGTAGCCCAAGGGCAGGGTGAAGCTTTCTTT.

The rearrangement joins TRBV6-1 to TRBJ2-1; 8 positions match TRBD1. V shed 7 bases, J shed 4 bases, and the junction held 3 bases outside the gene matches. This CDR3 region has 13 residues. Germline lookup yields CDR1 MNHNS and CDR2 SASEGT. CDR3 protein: CASTRDRYNEQFF. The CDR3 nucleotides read TGTGCCAGCACCCGGGACAGGTACAATGAGCAGTTCTTC.

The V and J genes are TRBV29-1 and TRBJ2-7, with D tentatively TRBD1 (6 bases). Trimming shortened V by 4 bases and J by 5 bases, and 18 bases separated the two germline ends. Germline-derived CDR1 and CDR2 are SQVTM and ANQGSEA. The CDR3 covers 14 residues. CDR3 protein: CSVAYRVARDEQYF. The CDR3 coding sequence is TGCAGCGTTGCCTACAGGGTGGCCCGCGACGAGCAGTACTTC.

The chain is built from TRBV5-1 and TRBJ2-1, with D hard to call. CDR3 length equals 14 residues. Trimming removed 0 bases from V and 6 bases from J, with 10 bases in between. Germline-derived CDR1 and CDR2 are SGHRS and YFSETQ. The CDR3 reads CASSLAPIPNEQFF. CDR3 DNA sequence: TGCGCCAGCAGCTTGGCCCCCATCCCCAATGAGCAGTTCTTC.

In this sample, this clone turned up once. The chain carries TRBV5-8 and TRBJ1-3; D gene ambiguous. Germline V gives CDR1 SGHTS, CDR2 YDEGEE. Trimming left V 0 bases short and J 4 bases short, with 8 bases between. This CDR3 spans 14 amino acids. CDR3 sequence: CASSLGGVGNTIYF. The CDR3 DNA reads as TGTGCCAGCAGCTTGGGCGGGGTCGGAAACACCATATATTTT.

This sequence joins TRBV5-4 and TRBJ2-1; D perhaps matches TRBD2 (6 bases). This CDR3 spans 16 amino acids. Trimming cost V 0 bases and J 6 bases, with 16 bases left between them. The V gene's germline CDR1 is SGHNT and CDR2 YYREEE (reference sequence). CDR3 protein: CASSLELAASANEQFF. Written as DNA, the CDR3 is TGTGCCAGCAGCTTGGAGTTAGCGGCGTCGGCCAATGAGCAGTTCTTC.

DNA for the CDR3: TGTGCCAGCAGCTTGGGCGGGACTGTTAACACCGGGGAGCTGTTTTTT. Translation: CASSLGGTVNTGELFF. The chain carries TRBV7-6 and TRBJ2-2, with D perhaps TRBD2 (6 bases). Per the germline V gene, CDR1 is SGHVS and CDR2 is FNYEAQ. This CDR3 is 16 amino acids long. V gave up 3 bases and J gave up 2 bases, with 13 bases separating them.

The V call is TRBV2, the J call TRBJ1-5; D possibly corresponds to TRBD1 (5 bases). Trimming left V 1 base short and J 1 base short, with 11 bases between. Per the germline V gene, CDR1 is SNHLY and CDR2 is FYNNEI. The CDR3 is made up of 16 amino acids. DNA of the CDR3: TGTGCCAGCAGTGAAGACGGGGGACTCAGCAATCAGCCCCAGCATTTT. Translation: CASSEDGGLSNQPQHF.

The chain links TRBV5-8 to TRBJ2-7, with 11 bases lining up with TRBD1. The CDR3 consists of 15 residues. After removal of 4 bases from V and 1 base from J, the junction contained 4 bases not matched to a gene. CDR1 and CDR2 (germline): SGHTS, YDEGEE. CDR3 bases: TGTGCCAGCAGCCGGGGACAGGGGGATTCCTACGAGCAGTACTTC. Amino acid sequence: CASSRGQGDSYEQYF.

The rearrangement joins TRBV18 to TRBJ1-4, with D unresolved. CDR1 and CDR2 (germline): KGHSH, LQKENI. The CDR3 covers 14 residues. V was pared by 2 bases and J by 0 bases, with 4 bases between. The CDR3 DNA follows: TGTGCCAGCTCACCAACAACAACTAATGAAAAACTGTTTTTT. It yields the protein CASSPTTTNEKLFF.

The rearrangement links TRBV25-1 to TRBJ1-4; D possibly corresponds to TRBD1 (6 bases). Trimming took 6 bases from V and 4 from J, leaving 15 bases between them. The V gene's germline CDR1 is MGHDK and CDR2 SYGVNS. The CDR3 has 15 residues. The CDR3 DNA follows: TGTGCCAGCAGACCCCCGGGACACGGTAATGAAAAACTGTTTTTT. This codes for CASRPPGHGNEKLFF.

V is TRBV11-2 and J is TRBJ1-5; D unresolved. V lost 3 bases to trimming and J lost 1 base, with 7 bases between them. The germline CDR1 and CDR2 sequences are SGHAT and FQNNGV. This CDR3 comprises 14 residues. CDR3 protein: CASSFGESNQPQHF. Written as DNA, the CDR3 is TGTGCCAGCAGCTTCGGTGAGAGCAATCAGCCCCAGCATTTT.

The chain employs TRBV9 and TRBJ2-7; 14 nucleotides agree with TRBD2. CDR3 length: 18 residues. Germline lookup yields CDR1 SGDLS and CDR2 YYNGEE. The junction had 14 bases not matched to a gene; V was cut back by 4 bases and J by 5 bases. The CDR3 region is CASSPTTGTSGRTHEQYF. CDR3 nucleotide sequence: TGTGCCAGCAGCCCCACTACCGGGACTAGCGGGAGAACCCACGAGCAGTACTTC.

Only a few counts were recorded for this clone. The CDR3 nucleotides are TGTGCCAGCAGCCGACAGATCGGGGTAGATCAGCCCCAGCATTTT. Protein sequence: CASSRQIGVDQPQHF. This chain connects TRBV7-2 to TRBJ1-5; possibly TRBD1 for D (5 bases). This CDR3 has 15 amino acids. The germline gives CDR1 SGHTA, CDR2 FQGNSA. Deletions cut 5 bases from V and 5 bases from J, with 16 bases between.

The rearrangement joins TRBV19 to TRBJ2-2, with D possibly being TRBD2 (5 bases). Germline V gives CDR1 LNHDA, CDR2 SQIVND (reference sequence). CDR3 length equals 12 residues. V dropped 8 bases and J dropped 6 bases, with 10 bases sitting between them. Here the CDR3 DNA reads TGTGCCAGTTACGTCGGGGCCGGGGAGCTGTTTTTT. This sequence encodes CASYVGAGELFF.